The present T cell receptor beta chain was sequenced within a study of T cells in localized non-small cell lung cancer. TCRdb keeps only in-frame clones here, not all; method: immunoSEQ multiplex PCR. This sample has approximately 20,000 clones; roughly 84% occur once, and the top ten carry more than 15%. CDR1 and CDR2 from the germline V gene are MDHEN and SYDVKM. V was pared by 4 bases and J by 5 bases, with 11 bases of the junction left unmatched. The CDR3 sequence is 17 residues long. The chain is built from TRBV28 and TRBJ1-2, with 12 nucleotides matching TRBD1. This clonotype was sampled from a woman aged 35-75 years with stage II squamous cell lung carcinoma. This material consisted of PBMCs, taken before any cancer treatment. CDR3 DNA sequence: TGTGCCAGCAGTTCTCCCGGGACAGGGGGCGCGGTATATGGCTACACCTTC. Protein product: CASSSPGTGGAVYGYTF.